This T cell receptor (beta chain) was recorded in a study of CD4 T cells in relation to SARS-CoV-2 and coronaviruses. The protocol was immunoSEQ multiplex PCR, while the TCRdb copy is restricted to in-frame clones and leaves out a portion. The table lists 25,000 to 35,000 clones, roughly three quarters of them singletons. Unexposed donor CD4+ T cells date from about 2010-2019, before the COVID-19 pandemic. The cells were cultured for about ten days before CD4+ T cells were isolated. This CDR3 has 14 amino acids. V lost 1 base and J lost 5, with 13 bases in between. Germline V lookup: CDR1 SGHRS, CDR2 YFSETQ. In the case of this clone: Antigen specificity is unknown.

The sample consisted of CD4+ T cells from PBMCs, cultured in vitro. This receptor was identified in a human donor in good health. J is TRBJ2-7 and V is TRBV5-1, with D possibly being TRBD2 (5 bases). The CDR3 DNA is TGCGCCAGCAGCTTGCGGGGTGGGGAAAACGAGCAGTACTTC. Its protein product is CASSLRGGENEQYF.